This T cell receptor (beta chain) was recorded in a study of blood T cell repertoires in COVID-19. About the research overall: The United States, Italy and Spain provided the acute and convalescent COVID-19 samples. PBMCs, B-cell-depleted T cells, or T cells were the source of the cDNA or gDNA that made up the material.

Per the authors' pipeline: Nucleated cell number was recorded as an estimate derived from reference gene primer amplification. Method: immunoSEQ multiplex PCR; TCRdb's copy keeps in-frame clones and lacks some. V, J and clone size are taken as reported in that table, and D and trimming were inferred from the DNA itself. The repertoire holds hundreds of thousands of clones, with about 87% as singletons. The CDR3 is 13 amino acids. After removal of 0 bases from V and 12 bases from J, the junction contained 9 bases not matched to a gene. Germline V gives CDR1 SGDLS, CDR2 YYNGEE. This clonotype was sampled from a young woman with acute or convalescent COVID-19. Sequencing was done on a sample of peripheral blood. V and J are TRBV9 and TRBJ2-7, with TRBD2 matching 7 bases. The CDR3 nucleotides are TGTGCCAGCAGCGTAGGGCTAGCGGACCCCACGTACTTC. Translating gives CASSVGLADPTYF.